This T cell receptor beta chain originates from a study of blood T cell repertoires in COVID-19. Study at large: T cells, B-cell-depleted T cells, or PBMCs supplied cDNA or gDNA.

Sequencing was performed with immunoSEQ multiplex PCR; in TCRdb, only in-frame clones are kept and a portion is missing. The table has about 130,000 clones, around 80% seen once; the top ten hold approximately 2%. The V gene end was trimmed by 3 bases and the J gene end by 1 base; junction bases not matched to a gene: 7. Germline V CDR1 and CDR2: DFQATT, SNEGSKA (reference sequence). The CDR3 has 16 residues. In this sample, this clone turned up a few times. The chain combines TRBV20-1 with TRBJ2-2, with 8 positions matching TRBD1. The source material was peripheral blood. This clonotype was sampled from a man in his 70s with acute or convalescent COVID-19. The CDR3: CSASPPGTGNTGELFF. CDR3 DNA sequence: TGCAGTGCTAGTCCTCCCGGGACAGGGAACACCGGGGAGCTGTTTTTT.